A single sample gave rise to the 19 T cell receptor beta chains below, sequenced in a study of blood T cell repertoires in COVID-19. Generated by immunoSEQ multiplex PCR, the TCRdb table keeps only in-frame clones and is missing some. The sample holds more than 200,000 clones, 84% seen once. Sequenced input: peripheral blood. The receptor set was obtained from an elderly woman with COVID-19, enrolled during active disease.

In its sample, this clone was seen a few times. The V gene is TRBV11-1, the J gene TRBJ2-2; 8 bases map to TRBD1. Germline CDR1 is SGHAT and CDR2 is FQDESV (reference sequence). The V gene end was trimmed by 5 bases and the J gene end by 0 bases; junction bases not matched to a gene: 5. The CDR3 runs to 16 residues. As DNA, the CDR3 is TGTGCCAGCAGCGCCAGGGGGCCGACGAACACCGGGGAGCTGTTTTTT. This sequence encodes CASSARGPTNTGELFF.

The gene calls are TRBV30 and TRBJ1-4, with TRBD1 matching 9 bases. V lost 1 base to trimming and J lost 12 bases; unmatched junction nucleotides: 3. The germline V gene encodes CDR1 GTSNPN and CDR2 SVGIG (reference sequence). The length of the CDR3 is 12 residues. The CDR3 DNA sequence: TGTGCCTGGAGTGCACGACAGGGGGAACTGTTTTTT. This encodes CAWSARQGELFF.

The rearrangement links TRBV28 to TRBJ1-2; 9 bases fit TRBD1. Germline CDR1 and CDR2: MDHEN and SYDVKM. After removal of 5 bases from V and 2 bases from J, the junction contained 12 bases not matched to a gene. The CDR3 has 17 residues. The DNA of the CDR3 is TGTGCCAGCAGTCGGAGGGGGGGACAGGGTCTAAACTATGGCTACACCTTC. Protein sequence: CASSRRGGQGLNYGYTF.

This clone appeared a single time. The V gene is TRBV6-5, the J gene TRBJ1-1; D remains unclear. The CDR3 spans 14 residues. V was pared by 6 bases and J by 4 bases, with 15 bases between. In germline, CDR1 is MNHEY, CDR2 SVGAGI. The CDR3 sequence is CASRAVPRGTEAFF. DNA of the CDR3: TGTGCCAGCAGGGCCGTACCTCGGGGCACTGAAGCTTTCTTT.

Notes on this clone: Additional DNA sequences in this sample encode the identical CDR3. J is TRBJ1-2 and V is TRBV18; 7 positions match TRBD1. This CDR3 has 13 residues. The ends lost 2 bases at V and 4 bases at J; junction bases unmatched: 1. Germline CDR1 is KGHSH and CDR2 is LQKENI. The CDR3 DNA is TGTGCCAGCTCACCAGACAGGGTCTATGGCTACACCTTC. Residues: CASSPDRVYGYTF.

The chain recombines TRBV3-1 (or the pseudogene TRBV3-2) with TRBJ1-1; no definite D call. This CDR3 spans 14 amino acids. CDR1 LGHDT and CDR2 YNNKEL come from the germline V gene (reference sequence). V was clipped by 2 bases and J by 4 bases, with 11 bases between them. The CDR3 loop is CASSQPGPSTEAFF. The CDR3 DNA reads as TGTGCCAGCAGCCAACCAGGCCCAAGCACTGAAGCTTTCTTT.

The chain recombines TRBV29-1 with TRBJ2-3; TRBD2 matches 8 bases. CDR1 and CDR2 from the germline V gene are SQVTM and ANQGSEA. V dropped 1 base and J dropped 2; count of bases not matched to a gene: 5. The CDR3 covers 15 residues. DNA for the CDR3: TGCAGCGTTGAAGGCCAGCGGGGGACCACAGATACGCAGTATTTT. It is translated as CSVEGQRGTTDTQYF.

This CDR3 is CASNLRDRGYEQYF. Here the CDR3 DNA reads TGTGCCAGCAACCTCCGGGACAGGGGCTACGAGCAGTACTTC. The V and J genes are TRBV9 and TRBJ2-7; 10 bases match TRBD1. The CDR3 has 14 amino acids. Germline-derived CDR1 and CDR2 are SGDLS and YYNGEE. V gave up 6 bases and J gave up 3 bases; unmatched junction bases: 6.

The chain uses TRBV11-2 and TRBJ1-2, with D possibly TRBD1 on 5 matching bases. V was trimmed by 3 bases and J by 8 bases, leaving 10 bases between them. The germline CDR1 and CDR2 sequences are SGHAT and FQNNGV. CDR3 length: 12 amino acids. This CDR3 is CASSLEGKGYTF. CDR3 coding DNA: TGTGCCAGCAGCTTGGAGGGGAAAGGCTACACCTTC.

This chain connects TRBV6-2 or TRBV6-3 to TRBJ1-2, with 9 bases fitting TRBD1. Germline loops: CDR1 MNHEY, CDR2 SVGEGT. There are 15 residues in the CDR3. V lost 2 bases and J lost 2; bases outside the gene matches: 3. The CDR3: CASSYRGTGNYGYTF. The CDR3 DNA reads as TGTGCCAGCAGTTACCGTGGGACAGGGAACTATGGCTACACCTTC.

A few counts support this clone. This chain uses TRBV29-1 with TRBJ1-2; the D is unclear. Looked up from germline, CDR1 is SQVTM and CDR2 is ANQGSEA. The V and J ends lost 6 bases and 4 bases respectively, with 9 bases between them. The CDR3 consists of 11 residues. Here the CDR3 reads CSVLRSYGYTF. DNA for the CDR3: TGCAGCGTCCTCCGGTCCTATGGCTACACCTTC.

V and J are TRBV18 and TRBJ1-3; possible D gene TRBD1, 5 bases. Germline V gene data show CDR1 as KGHSH and CDR2 as LQKENI. This CDR3 has 16 amino acids. The germline V and J ends were trimmed by 2 bases and 6 bases, with 17 bases remaining between them. CDR3 bases: TGTGCCAGCTCACCAGGAAGACAGTGGGGCGAAAACACCATATATTTT. Protein sequence: CASSPGRQWGENTIYF.

The CDR3 protein is CASSFSRLAGTYNEQFF. The CDR3 DNA sequence: TGTGCCAGCAGCTTCTCCCGACTAGCGGGGACCTACAATGAGCAGTTCTTC. The rearrangement links TRBV5-5 to TRBJ2-1; TRBD2 agrees at 11 bases. CDR3 size: 17 residues. The ends lost 2 bases at V and 2 bases at J; junction bases unmatched: 6. Germline V gives CDR1 SGHKS, CDR2 YYEKEE (reference sequence).

A remark on this clone: The same CDR3 can be traced to other DNA sequences in this sample. The V call is TRBV7-2, the J call TRBJ2-3; the match to TRBD2 covers 8 bases. There are 15 residues in the CDR3. Germline assignment: CDR1 SGHTA and CDR2 FQGNSA. J lost 3 bases, V lost 1 base, and 3 bases had no gene match. CDR3 nucleotide sequence: TGTGCCAGCAGCTTAGGGTCGGGGGGGACAGATACGCAGTATTTT. Amino acid sequence: CASSLGSGGTDTQYF.

V and J are TRBV4-1 and TRBJ2-5; the match to TRBD2 covers 8 bases. J lost 2 bases, V lost 3 bases, and 11 bases had no gene match. Germline assignment: CDR1 MGHRA and CDR2 YSYEKL. This CDR3 has 17 residues. The CDR3 spells CASSHGLAGSVQETQYF. DNA for the CDR3: TGCGCCAGCAGCCACGGACTAGCCGGGTCGGTTCAAGAGACCCAGTACTTC.

In its sample, this clone was seen a few times. The chain recombines TRBV7-9 with TRBJ2-4; 9 bases align to TRBD1. Germline V gene sequence: CDR1 SEHNR, CDR2 FQNEAQ (reference sequence). The CDR3 is made up of 14 amino acids. After removal of 4 bases from V and 10 bases from J, the junction contained 8 bases not matched to a gene. CDR3 residues: CASSSTRDRVIQYF. Here the CDR3 DNA reads TGTGCCAGCAGCTCCACCAGGGACAGGGTTATTCAGTACTTC. Full variable domain (remainder filled in from reference TRBV7-9 and TRBJ2-4): DTGVSQNPRHKITKRGQNVTFRCDPISEHNRLYWYRQTLGQGPEFLTYFQNEAQLEKSRLLSDRFSAERPKGSFSTLEIQRTEQGDSAMYLCASSSTRDRVIQYFGAGTRLSVL.

The chain recombines TRBV28 with TRBJ1-1; D is ambiguous. Looked up from germline, CDR1 is MDHEN and CDR2 is SYDVKM. V lost 5 bases and J lost 1, with 14 bases in between. This CDR3 is built from 15 residues. The DNA of the CDR3 is TGTGCCAGCAGTCCAACATCAGTTGGGAACACTGAAGCTTTCTTT. It is translated as CASSPTSVGNTEAFF.

This chain uses TRBV6-2 or TRBV6-3 with TRBJ1-3; D call uncertain. In germline, CDR1 is MNHEY, CDR2 SVGEGT. Trimming shortened V by 6 bases and J by 3 bases, and 6 bases separated the two germline ends. The CDR3 loop spans 12 amino acids. CDR3 protein: CASSSVGNTIYF. The CDR3 nucleotides read TGTGCCAGCAGCTCCGTTGGAAACACCATATATTTT.

The V and J genes are TRBV10-3 and TRBJ2-7; TRBD1 is a possible D gene (5 bases). CDR3 size: 16 residues. The germline V gene encodes CDR1 ENHRY and CDR2 SYGVKD. V dropped 2 bases and J dropped 3 bases, with 17 bases sitting between them. The CDR3 sequence: CAISERAGQGIYEQYF. CDR3 coding DNA: TGTGCCATCAGTGAGCGGGCCGGACAAGGGATCTACGAGCAGTACTTC.